These 17 T cell receptor beta chains were all obtained from the same sample, sequenced in a study of T cell repertoires in cytomegalovirus infection. TCRdb reprocessed the reads via MiXCR and lists one record per CDR3 protein. The sample records approximately 500,000 distinct CDR3 sequences, 16% being singletons. Material for sequencing was CD8+ T cells from PBMCs. The receptors were sampled from a human donor in good health (CMV status not recorded). Some clones in this sample may be carry-over from other donors' samples.

This clonotype has just one count. A clone one base away is much larger, so this may be a read error. The chain joins TRBV11-2 to TRBJ2-1; 9 bases are shared with TRBD2. Germline lookup yields CDR1 SGHAT and CDR2 FQNNGV. Germline trimming cut 2 bases from V and 3 bases from J; bases unmatched to any gene: 8. This CDR3 is built from 17 residues. CDR3: CASSLPGLARGYNEQFF. CDR3 DNA: TGTGCCAGCAGCTTACCTGGACTAGCGAGGGGCTACAATGAGCAGTTCTTC.

There are many counts of this clonotype. This rearrangement joins TRBV6-1 to TRBJ2-5, with 9 bases fitting TRBD1. The CDR3 runs to 19 residues. V was pared by 3 bases and J by 4 bases, with 18 bases of the junction left unmatched. Germline assignment: CDR1 MNHNS and CDR2 SASEGT. The CDR3 coding sequence is TGTGCCAGCAGTGACCTGGGACAGGGTATCGGTCCCCTCGGAGAGACCCAGTACTTC. The encoded protein is CASSDLGQGIGPLGETQYF.

This rearrangement joins TRBV4-1 to TRBJ1-5, with TRBD1 matching 7 bases. The CDR3 contains 15 residues. Germline trimming cut 3 bases from V and 2 bases from J; bases unmatched to any gene: 4. Per germline, CDR1 MGHRA and CDR2 YSYEKL. The CDR3 reads CASSHDRDGNQPQHF. The CDR3 nucleotides read TGCGCCAGCAGCCACGACAGGGATGGCAATCAGCCCCAGCATTTT.

The chain carries TRBV28 and TRBJ2-7; possibly TRBD2 for D (6 bases). V gave up 3 bases and J gave up 2 bases, with 14 bases separating them. The germline V gene encodes CDR1 MDHEN and CDR2 SYDVKM. This CDR3 comprises 15 residues. CDR3 in amino acids: CASSFRRELPYEQYF. The CDR3 DNA is TGTGCCAGCAGTTTCCGGAGGGAGCTACCCTACGAGCAGTACTTC.

The rearrangement links TRBV6-1 to TRBJ2-5, with 9 nucleotides matching TRBD1. With 10 bases clipped from V and 5 bases from J, the junction kept 5 bases outside the gene matches. The CDR3 length is 12 residues. The germline V gene encodes CDR1 MNHNS and CDR2 SASEGT. The CDR3 is CATNRGQETQYF. CDR3 DNA: TGTGCCACAAACAGGGGGCAGGAGACCCAGTACTTC.

This clonotype was counted ten times or more. V usage is TRBV20-1 and J usage is TRBJ2-7; 7 bases align to TRBD2. The CDR3 extends over 14 amino acids. The J segment lost 5 bases and the V segment lost 0 bases, leaving 7 bases of the junction unmatched. Germline-derived CDR1 and CDR2 are DFQATT and SNEGSKA (reference sequence). The CDR3 region is CSARDWQGGNEQYF. The CDR3 bases are TGCAGTGCTAGAGATTGGCAGGGAGGGAACGAGCAGTACTTC.

Only a few counts were recorded for this clonotype. The gene calls are TRBV6-6 and TRBJ2-1; D may be TRBD2 (6 bases). This CDR3 region has 12 residues. V was pared by 8 bases and J by 7 bases, with 12 bases between. In germline, CDR1 is MNHNY, CDR2 SVGAGI (reference sequence). CDR3 in DNA: TGTGCCAGCGGCGGGACTCGTAATGAGCAGTTCTTC. Translated: CASGGTRNEQFF.

In its sample, this clonotype was seen many times. The chain couples TRBV12-3 or TRBV12-4 to TRBJ2-7, with no clear D. The CDR3 has 15 amino acids. V was shortened by 5 bases and J by 2 bases, with 16 bases between the two germline ends. CDR3 sequence reads: CASSPDPSHPYEQYF. The CDR3 DNA reads as TGTGCCAGCAGTCCAGACCCGAGTCACCCCTACGAGCAGTACTTC.

This clonotype was counted at least ten times. The chain recombines TRBV7-6 with TRBJ2-1; D unclear. The CDR3 sequence is 17 residues long. Trimming pared 1 base from V and 3 bases from J, leaving 16 bases between. Germline V CDR1 and CDR2: SGHVS, FNYEAQ. DNA for the CDR3: TGTGCCAGCAGCTTAGGGCCCGCCGGCGCTGTCTACAATGAGCAGTTCTTC. Its protein is CASSLGPAGAVYNEQFF. The full variable domain, in which reference TRBV7-6 and TRBJ2-1 provide the parts outside the CDR3, is GAGVSQSPRYKVTKRGQDVALRCDPISGHVSLYWYRQALGQGPEFLTYFNYEAQQDKSGLPNDRFSAERPEGSISTLTIQRTEQRDSAMYRCASSLGPAGAVYNEQFFGPGTRLTVL.

In this sample, this clonotype turned up many times. The chain links TRBV7-9 to TRBJ1-4; TRBD1 aligns across 7 bases. The germline V gene encodes CDR1 SEHNR and CDR2 FQNEAQ (reference sequence). V lost 7 bases, J lost 13 bases, and 6 bases stayed unmatched. The CDR3 is made up of 11 amino acids. The CDR3 loop is CASTSGGILFF. CDR3 bases: TGTGCCAGCACCTCAGGGGGGATACTGTTTTTT. Together with reference TRBV7-9 and TRBJ1-4, the CDR3 gives the full variable domain: DTGVSQNPRHKITKRGQNVTFRCDPISEHNRLYWYRQTLGQGPEFLTYFQNEAQLEKSRLLSDRFSAERPKGSFSTLEIQRTEQGDSAMYLCASTSGGILFFGSGTQLSVL.

This clonotype was observed many times. The chain combines TRBV28 with TRBJ1-1, with 7 bases that match TRBD1. This CDR3 is built from 18 residues. CDR1 is MDHEN and CDR2 is SYDVKM in the germline V gene. V lost 2 bases and J lost 1; bases outside the gene matches: 13. CDR3 loop: CASSLNVRTGAQNTEAFF. The CDR3 bases are TGTGCCAGCAGTTTAAATGTTAGAACAGGGGCCCAGAACACTGAAGCTTTCTTT.

This rearrangement joins TRBV5-4 to TRBJ1-6; weak D call: TRBD1 (6 bases). In germline, CDR1 is SGHNT, CDR2 YYREEE (reference sequence). Trimming shortened V by 0 bases and J by 13 bases, and 14 bases separated the two germline ends. CDR3 length: 14 residues. For the CDR3, the DNA is TGTGCCAGCAGCTTGGGAGGCAGGGGCGCCCCCCTCCACTTT. It encodes CASSLGGRGAPLHF.

The rearrangement joins TRBV5-1 to TRBJ2-7; no firm D call. Per germline, CDR1 SGHRS and CDR2 YFSETQ. The CDR3 runs 14 residues. The ends were cut back, 0 bases at V and 0 bases at J, with 7 bases in the middle. The CDR3 reads CASSLATTSYEQYF. CDR3 DNA sequence: TGCGCCAGCAGCTTGGCGACGACCTCCTACGAGCAGTACTTC.

This clonotype was counted at least ten times. V and J are TRBV12-5 and TRBJ1-4, with D tentatively TRBD1 (5 bases). The length of the CDR3 is 18 residues. Germline CDR1 and CDR2: LGHNT and FRNRAP. Trimming took off 2 bases at V and 6 bases at J, with 22 bases between the two ends. CDR3 region: CASGLLRGTEKRDEKLFF. The CDR3 DNA sequence: TGTGCTAGTGGTTTGCTACGGGGGACGGAAAAACGGGATGAAAAACTGTTTTTT.

Comments on this clonotype: The junction and the germline gene differ at one end; a read error may be behind it. The CDR3 nucleotides read TGTGCCAGCAGTTACTCCGGGGTCGCCTCCCATAACTATGTCTACACCTTC. Its protein product is CASSYSGVASHNYVYTF. V gene TRBV6-5 combines with J gene TRBJ1-2, with unresolved D. This CDR3 has 17 residues. Per the germline V gene, CDR1 is MNHEY and CDR2 is SVGAGI.

This clonotype was found a few times. V and J are TRBV6-5 and TRBJ1-2; 7 bases agree with TRBD1. V shed 6 bases, J shed 0 bases, and the junction held 7 bases outside the gene matches. Germline V gene sequence: CDR1 MNHEY, CDR2 SVGAGI. The CDR3 loop spans 15 amino acids. In DNA, the CDR3 is TGTGCCAGCAGCCGCGGGACAGATACTAACTATGGCTACACCTTC. This sequence encodes CASSRGTDTNYGYTF.

This clonotype was counted ten times or more. The V call is TRBV7-8, the J call TRBJ2-5; 9 bases are a match to TRBD2. V was clipped by 0 bases and J by 4 bases; unmatched bases: 6. CDR3 length: 16 amino acids. Germline values: CDR1 SGHVS, CDR2 FQNEAQ. The CDR3 is CASSLAWGSGRETQYF. The CDR3 DNA reads TGTGCCAGCAGCTTAGCGTGGGGTAGCGGGAGAGAGACCCAGTACTTC.